The clone carrying this T cell receptor beta chain has just a few counts. Trimming stripped 1 base from V and 4 bases from J, with 13 bases between. There are 15 residues in the CDR3. Germline CDR1 and CDR2: SEHNR and FQNEAQ (reference sequence). This sample was included in a study of blood T cells in healthy people across ages. Using a J-beta primer mix together with a sample-barcoded 5' primer, a second PCR was run for roughly 7 to 11 cycles. No fewer than 3 million CDR3-containing paired-end reads came from each sample. TCRdb reanalysed the 5' RACE reads using MiXCR and keeps one entry per CDR3 protein. Of about 640,000 distinct CDR3 sequences listed, around three fifths were seen once; the top ten hold 30% to 40%.

Sample: blood. This TCR derives from a man in his 60s in good health. The chain uses TRBV7-9 and TRBJ1-2; weak D call: TRBD1 (5 bases). The CDR3 protein is CASSLDRGMGYGYTF. The CDR3 region has the DNA TGTGCCAGCAGCTTAGACCGGGGGATGGGCTATGGCTACACCTTC.